This T cell receptor (beta chain) was captured in a study of T cells in localized non-small cell lung cancer. Study outcomes and limitations: Adjacent lung held a median about 57 of the top 100 tumor clones. Only one tumor region was sequenced, so heterogeneity remains possible.

CDR3 length: 17 amino acids. Looked up from germline, CDR1 is MNHEY and CDR2 is SMNVEV (reference sequence). V lost 5 bases and J lost 4; bases outside the gene matches: 15. Note on this clone: Its antigen is undetermined.

This table comes from immunoSEQ multiplex PCR, and its TCRdb copy is limited to in-frame clones, with some not included. The data hold about 77,000 clones, with around nine tenths observed a single time. The sequence was obtained from a woman aged 35 to 70 with stage I squamous cell lung carcinoma. Source: peripheral blood, taken before any cancer treatment. The rearrangement uses TRBV27 and TRBJ1-1; 8 nucleotides agree with TRBD1. The CDR3 loop is CASSPGGRGRWGTEAFF. CDR3 nucleotides: TGTGCCAGCAGTCCCGGGGGCAGGGGGCGCTGGGGCACTGAAGCTTTCTTT.